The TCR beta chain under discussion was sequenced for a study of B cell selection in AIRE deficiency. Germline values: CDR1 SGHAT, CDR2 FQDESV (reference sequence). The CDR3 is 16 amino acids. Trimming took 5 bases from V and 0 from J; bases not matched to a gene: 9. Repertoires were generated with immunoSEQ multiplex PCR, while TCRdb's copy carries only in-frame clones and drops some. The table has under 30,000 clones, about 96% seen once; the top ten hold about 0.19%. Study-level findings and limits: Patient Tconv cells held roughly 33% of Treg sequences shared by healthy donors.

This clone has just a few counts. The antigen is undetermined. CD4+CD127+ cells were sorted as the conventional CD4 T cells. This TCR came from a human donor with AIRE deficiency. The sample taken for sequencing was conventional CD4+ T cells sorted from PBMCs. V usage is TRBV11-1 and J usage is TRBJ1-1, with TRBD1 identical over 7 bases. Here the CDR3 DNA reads TGTGCCAGCAGCCGGGGACAGACATTCATGAACACTGAAGCTTTCTTT. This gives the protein CASSRGQTFMNTEAFF.